This entry describes one TCR beta chain. Its matching antigen is unknown. This CDR3 has 12 residues. Germline-derived CDR1 and CDR2 are SGHAT and FQNNGV. Deletions cut 4 bases from V and 6 bases from J, with 8 bases between. PCR involved 60 Vbeta and 13 Jbeta primers. Assay used: immunoSEQ multiplex PCR; TCRdb lists only in-frame clones, some missing. The sample includes about 73,000 clones, 60% to 75% of them seen just once. This specimen belongs to a study of cytomegalovirus exposure and HLA in healthy donors. In the study overall: Among the approximately 430 donors who were genotyped, about 80% fell in the genetic ancestry cluster that is associated with self-reported Caucasian donors. Findings and caveats of the study: In a later analysis, specific HLA alleles were associated with 15,000 to 20,000 TCR beta sequences at a 0.05 false discovery rate. Across all donors, roughly uniform sequencing depth was an assumption of the presence/absence analyses.

The V gene is TRBV11-2, the J gene TRBJ2-3; D remains ambiguous. This sequence originates from a man between 65 and 85 years old in good health and CMV-seronegative. Sequencing used PBMCs. CDR3 loop: CASSSRWDTQYF. CDR3 DNA sequence: TGTGCCAGCAGCTCGCGTTGGGATACGCAGTATTTT.